This TCR beta chain was sequenced during a study of T-cell memory formation after mild COVID-19. A single record per CDR3 protein comes from TCRdb applying MiXCR to the 5' RACE reads. The sample carries approximately 300,000 distinct CDR3 sequences, 15% recorded once. V dropped 5 bases and J dropped 3; count of bases not matched to a gene: 5. Germline V CDR1 and CDR2: KGHDR, SFDVKD. CDR3 length: 15 amino acids. Material for sequencing was PBMCs or a T cell subset sorted from them (not recorded which). The V gene is TRBV24-1, the J gene TRBJ2-3, with 9 nucleotides matching TRBD2. This TCR derives from a man younger than 35 who had mild COVID-19 (a few samples of this study predate the infection). Cell type and time point are not known. CDR3 protein: CATSVMAGGTDTQYF. CDR3 DNA sequence: TGTGCCACCAGTGTAATGGCGGGGGGGACAGATACGCAGTATTTT.